The 26 T cell receptor beta chains reported below all come from one sample, sequenced in a study of regulatory T cells in long-lasting Graves disease. Combining iRepertoire HTBI primers with Arm-PCR of CDR3 regions, the authors built TCR beta libraries. TCRdb reanalysed the multiplex PCR reads using MiXCR and keeps one entry per CDR3 protein. The data hold 350,000 to 550,000 distinct CDR3 sequences, with around 17% observed a single time. Described time point: newly diagnosed GD, antithyroid drugs for less than 3 months. From PBMCs, RNA was extracted and then used to make the TCR library. These sequences were also reported in another study, on T cells in Graves' hyperthyroidism and ophthalmopathy.

Source: peripheral blood mononuclear cells (PBMCs), taken at new diagnosis, from a patient treated with antithyroid drugs. These receptors originate from a woman aged 18-29 years with Graves disease.

This clonotype appeared a few times. This chain links TRBV5-8 with TRBJ2-7; D might be TRBD1 (7 bases). With 0 bases removed from V and 3 bases from J, the gap between germline ends came to 16 bases. This CDR3 is 16 amino acids long. Germline-derived CDR1 and CDR2 are SGHTS and YDEGEE. The CDR3 protein is CASSLGPGGSVYEQYF. The CDR3 DNA reads as TGTGCCAGCAGCTTGGGGCCAGGGGGGAGTGTCTACGAGCAGTACTTC.

This clonotype has ten or more counts. The V gene is TRBV6-2 or TRBV6-3, the J gene TRBJ2-7; D possibly corresponds to TRBD2 (6 bases). V lost 5 bases and J 3 bases, leaving 17 bases between the germline ends. This CDR3 region has 15 residues. Germline loops: CDR1 MNHEY, CDR2 SVGEGT. CDR3 sequence: CASSPAWGDLYEQYF. CDR3 sequence (DNA): TGTGCCAGCAGTCCAGCTTGGGGGGACCTCTACGAGCAGTACTTC.

This clonotype was observed a handful of times. A much larger clone differs from this one at a single base, so this may be a read error. Here the CDR3 reads CASSLDPWGMSIQYF. CDR3 nucleotides: TGTGCCAGCAGCTTAGACCCTTGGGGAATGAGCATTCAGTACTTC. The chain recombines TRBV11-2 with TRBJ2-4; the D is unclear. The CDR3 extends over 15 amino acids. Germline loops: CDR1 SGHAT, CDR2 FQNNGV. Trimming took off 0 bases at V and 9 bases at J, with 15 bases between the two ends. Looking up the rest from reference TRBV11-2 and TRBJ2-4 gives the full variable domain: EAGVAQSPRYKIIEKRQSVAFWCNPISGHATLYWYQQILGQGPKLLIQFQNNGVVDDSQLPKDRFSAERLKGVDSTLKIQPAKLEDSAVYLCASSLDPWGMSIQYFGAGTRLSVL.

This clonotype was seen ten or more times. The J gene is TRBJ1-6, the V gene TRBV6-1; D call uncertain. With 5 bases removed from V and 5 bases from J, the gap between germline ends came to 7 bases. Per germline, CDR1 MNHNS and CDR2 SASEGT. The CDR3 is made up of 13 amino acids. In DNA form, the CDR3 reads TGTGCCAGCAGTAACCCTAATAATTCACCCCTCCACTTT. Translating it yields CASSNPNNSPLHF.

This clonotype has only a few counts. This chain connects TRBV11-2 to TRBJ2-4; TRBD1 matches 9 bases. J gave up 1 base and V 0 bases, and 10 bases lay outside the gene matches. This CDR3 comprises 19 residues. Per the germline V gene, CDR1 is SGHAT and CDR2 is FQNNGV. The CDR3 DNA reads as TGTGCCAGCAGCTTAGATAGCTGGGGACAGGGTCTTGCCAAAAACATTCAGTACTTC. Protein: CASSLDSWGQGLAKNIQYF.

This clonotype appeared many times. The gene calls are TRBV2 and TRBJ2-1; TRBD1 is a possible D gene (5 bases). The germline gives CDR1 SNHLY, CDR2 FYNNEI. CDR3 length: 13 amino acids. V lost 5 bases and J 6 bases, leaving 11 bases between the germline ends. Here the CDR3 DNA reads TGTGCCAGCAGTCATGACAGATCCAATGAGCAGTTCTTC. Translating it yields CASSHDRSNEQFF.

This clonotype showed up many times. The chain combines TRBV20-1 with TRBJ2-1; possible D gene TRBD2, 6 bases. The CDR3 sequence is 17 residues long. V shed 2 bases and J shed 7 bases, with 24 bases lying between them. Germline CDR1 and CDR2: DFQATT and SNEGSKA (reference sequence). CDR3 coding DNA: TGCAGTGCTAGATTGCGACGATCCAGCGGGCCCGGTAATGAGCAGTTCTTC. This encodes CSARLRRSSGPGNEQFF.

This clonotype showed up just a few times. The chain couples TRBV19 to TRBJ2-1; 12 nucleotides line up with TRBD2. The germline V gene encodes CDR1 LNHDA and CDR2 SQIVND (reference sequence). This CDR3 has 14 residues. V gave up 4 bases and J gave up 7 bases; unmatched junction bases: 2. CDR3 sequence reads: CASSTSGRGNEQFF. The CDR3 nucleotides are TGTGCCAGTAGTACTAGCGGGAGGGGAAATGAGCAGTTCTTC. The full variable domain, rest sourced from reference TRBV19 and TRBJ2-1, is DGGITQSPKYLFRKEGQNVTLSCEQNLNHDAMYWYRQDPGQGLRLIYYSQIVNDFQKGDIAEGYSVSREKKESFPLTVTSAQKNPTAFYLCASSTSGRGNEQFFGPGTRLTVL.

This clonotype was counted between two and nine times. The rearrangement uses TRBV29-1 and TRBJ2-1; no clear D. Germline loops: CDR1 SQVTM, CDR2 ANQGSEA. V was trimmed by 4 bases and J by 0 bases, leaving 10 bases between them. The CDR3 totals 14 residues. DNA for the CDR3: TGCAGCGTTGCATCAGAGAACTCCTACAATGAGCAGTTCTTC. It is translated as CSVASENSYNEQFF.

This chain uses TRBV10-1 with TRBJ2-5; weak D call: TRBD2 (6 bases). The germline CDR1 and CDR2 sequences are WNHNN and SYGVQD (reference sequence). Trimming cost V 3 bases and J 1 base, with 9 bases left between them. The CDR3 has 14 amino acids. The CDR3 reads CASSEMRGQETQYF. The CDR3 DNA follows: TGCGCCAGCAGTGAAATGCGGGGCCAAGAGACCCAGTACTTC.

In its sample, this clonotype was seen many times. This chain uses TRBV28 with TRBJ1-5; the D is unclear. The CDR3 is made up of 16 amino acids. Germline loops: CDR1 MDHEN, CDR2 SYDVKM. V was shortened by 3 bases and J by 0 bases, with 12 bases between the two germline ends. The CDR3 here is CASSLGSFISNQPQHF. DNA of the CDR3: TGTGCCAGCAGTTTGGGCAGTTTCATTAGCAATCAGCCCCAGCATTTT.

A remark on this clonotype: It may be a read error: a sequence one base away is much more abundant. The CDR3 DNA follows: TGTGCCAGCAGTCTTGCGGGAGGGGCCAATGAGCGGTTCTTC. Amino acids: CASSLAGGANERFF. The gene calls are TRBV12-3 or TRBV12-4 and TRBJ2-1, with 9 bases aligning to TRBD2. The CDR3 runs to 14 residues.

This rearrangement joins TRBV7-9 to TRBJ2-7; 9 nucleotides match TRBD1. With 5 bases clipped from V and 4 bases from J, the junction kept 12 bases outside the gene matches. Germline lookup yields CDR1 SEHNR and CDR2 FQNEAQ (reference sequence). This CDR3 is built from 16 residues. The CDR3, as DNA: TGTGCCAGCAGCCCAAGATCGACAGGGGGTCAGTACGAGCAGTACTTC. Protein: CASSPRSTGGQYEQYF.

This clonotype was recorded only once. The V call is TRBV24-1, the J call TRBJ2-6, with D unclear. V dropped 4 bases and J dropped 4 bases, with 10 bases sitting between them. The CDR3 totals 15 residues. The germline V gene has CDR1 KGHDR and CDR2 SFDVKD. The CDR3 nucleotides are TGTGCCACCAGTGAGGCTCTCGACGGGGCCAACGTCCTGACTTTC. Encoded protein: CATSEALDGANVLTF.

There are a few counts of this clonotype. The chain uses TRBV12-5 and TRBJ2-7, with D perhaps matching TRBD2 (7 bases). Germline CDR1 and CDR2: LGHNT and FRNRAP. V was clipped by 7 bases and J by 5 bases, with 18 bases between them. The CDR3 covers 14 residues. The CDR3 DNA sequence: TGTGCTAGTGCTCAAGGGGGGGGAACTAACGAGCAGTACTTC. Translating it yields CASAQGGGTNEQYF.

The chain joins TRBV19 to TRBJ2-2; TRBD2 agrees at 12 bases. CDR1 is LNHDA and CDR2 is SQIVND in the germline V gene (reference sequence). V lost 3 bases, J lost 0 bases, and 5 bases stayed unmatched. The CDR3 sequence is 18 residues long. DNA for the CDR3: TGTGCCAGTAGTATGAAAGGGACTAGCGGGTCGAACACCGGGGAGCTGTTTTTT. Translated: CASSMKGTSGSNTGELFF. The full variable domain, completed using reference TRBV19 and TRBJ2-2, is DGGITQSPKYLFRKEGQNVTLSCEQNLNHDAMYWYRQDPGQGLRLIYYSQIVNDFQKGDIAEGYSVSREKKESFPLTVTSAQKNPTAFYLCASSMKGTSGSNTGELFFGEGSRLTVL.

There are a few counts of this clonotype. The chain links TRBV12-3 or TRBV12-4 to TRBJ2-5; tentative D call: TRBD1 (6 bases). Trimming pared 2 bases from V and 5 bases from J, leaving 12 bases between. This CDR3 is built from 14 residues. As DNA, the CDR3 is TGTGCCAGCAGTTTATCAGGGGTGGTGGAGACCCAGTACTTC. The encoded protein is CASSLSGVVETQYF.

The table lists this clonotype with many counts. J is TRBJ2-7 and V is TRBV20-1, with 10 bases matching TRBD2. V was pared by 1 base and J by 2 bases, with 5 bases of the junction left unmatched. The length of the CDR3 is 15 residues. Germline values: CDR1 DFQATT, CDR2 SNEGSKA (reference sequence). The CDR3 region has the DNA TGCAGTGCTAGAGGGCTAGCGGGAGATCCCTACGAGCAGTACTTC. Translation gives CSARGLAGDPYEQYF.

Comments on this clonotype: Given a much more abundant clone one base away, this may be a read error. This is likely a read error, given that the CDR3 carries no conserved phenylalanine or tryptophan at its end. J is TRBJ1-2 and V is TRBV6-1, with D perhaps TRBD1 (6 bases). The CDR3 runs 13 residues. Germline assignment: CDR1 MNHNS and CDR2 SASEGT. V shed 6 bases and J shed 4 bases, with 12 bases lying between them. In DNA, the CDR3 is TGTGCCAGCAGCCCAGACAGGAGCTATGGCTACACCTCC. This sequence encodes CASSPDRSYGYTS.

Many counts were recorded for this clonotype. The V and J genes are TRBV7-9 and TRBJ2-1; the D gene is possibly TRBD2 (6 bases). The CDR3 has 14 residues. Germline-derived CDR1 and CDR2 are SEHNR and FQNEAQ (reference sequence). Trimming left V 0 bases short and J 3 bases short, with 6 bases between. The CDR3 region is CASSLAGGYNEQFF. The CDR3 DNA reads TGTGCCAGCAGCTTAGCGGGAGGCTACAATGAGCAGTTCTTC.

This clonotype was detected ten times or more. This chain connects TRBV27 to TRBJ1-4, with TRBD1 identical over 8 bases. Germline CDR1 MNHEY, CDR2 SMNVEV (reference sequence). This CDR3 spans 15 amino acids. J gave up 6 bases and V 4 bases, and 7 bases lay outside the gene matches. The CDR3 reads CASSSTGAPDEKLFF. Written as DNA, the CDR3 is TGTGCCAGCAGTTCGACAGGGGCGCCAGATGAAAAACTGTTTTTT. Drawing the rest from reference TRBV27 and TRBJ1-4, the complete variable domain is EAQVTQNPRYLITVTGKKLTVTCSQNMNHEYMSWYRQDPGLGLRQIYYSMNVEVTDKGDVPEGYKVSRKEKRNFPLILESPSPNQTSLYFCASSSTGAPDEKLFFGSGTQLSVL.

This clonotype was counted ten times or more. The chain employs TRBV5-1 and TRBJ2-1, with D possibly being TRBD2 (5 bases). Per the germline V gene, CDR1 is SGHRS and CDR2 is YFSETQ. V shed 0 bases and J shed 3 bases, with 10 bases lying between them. This CDR3 comprises 15 residues. The CDR3 region is CASSLEGDFYNEQFF. In nucleotides, the CDR3 is TGCGCCAGCAGCTTGGAGGGAGACTTCTACAATGAGCAGTTCTTC. Full variable domain (remainder filled in from reference TRBV5-1 and TRBJ2-1): KAGVTQTPRYLIKTRGQQVTLSCSPISGHRSVSWYQQTPGQGLQFLFEYFSETQRNKGNFPGRFSGRQFSNSRSEMNVSTLELGDSALYLCASSLEGDFYNEQFFGPGTRLTVL.

The sample holds many counts of this clonotype. The rearrangement joins TRBV6-1 to TRBJ2-3, with 7 nucleotides matching TRBD2. Germline CDR1 and CDR2: MNHNS and SASEGT. This CDR3 is 15 amino acids long. Trimming took 6 bases from V and 2 from J; bases not matched to a gene: 8. The CDR3 region is CASRGTTTNTDTQYF. The CDR3, as DNA: TGTGCCAGCAGAGGGACTACCACTAACACAGATACGCAGTATTTT.

This clonotype was counted ten times or more. The rearrangement uses TRBV28 and TRBJ2-3; D not certain. There are 17 residues in the CDR3. The V and J ends lost 5 bases and 1 base respectively, with 19 bases between them. In germline, CDR1 is MDHEN, CDR2 SYDVKM. The CDR3 reads CASSPSAGSSGTDTQYF. The CDR3 DNA is TGTGCCAGCAGTCCATCCGCCGGGTCGTCGGGCACAGATACGCAGTATTTT.

This clonotype was counted many times. The V call is TRBV12-3 or TRBV12-4, the J call TRBJ2-5; 11 positions match TRBD2. The CDR3 sequence is 15 residues long. The V gene end was trimmed by 5 bases and the J gene end by 2 bases; junction bases not matched to a gene: 4. CDR3 amino acids: CASSGTSGGQETQYF. The DNA for the CDR3 is TGTGCCAGCAGTGGGACTAGCGGAGGACAAGAGACCCAGTACTTC.

This clonotype has at least ten counts. This chain joins TRBV28 and TRBJ1-1, with D maybe TRBD1 (6 bases). CDR3 length: 13 amino acids. Germline V CDR1 and CDR2: MDHEN, SYDVKM. Trimming cost V 6 bases and J 4 bases, with 12 bases left between them. DNA of the CDR3: TGTGCCAGCAGAGTTGGGGGGCGCACTGAAGCTTTCTTT. Protein sequence: CASRVGGRTEAFF.